These T cell receptor beta chains were read from a single sample in a study of shared clonotypes between healthy human individuals. Clones were sequenced by immunoSEQ multiplex PCR, and TCRdb holds only the in-frame ones, with some missing. The sample lists some 1,900,000 clones, approximately 95% occurring once. The sequencing input was naive CD8+ T cells sorted from blood. These receptors came from a man aged 18 to 30 in good health. CDR3s include the opening cysteine and the closing phenylalanine or tryptophan. The D gene is left open where the match is weak. Only part of the rows carry a size: once, few, many, or a class if the clone is expanded.

CDR3 length	clone size	D gene	J gene	V gene	CDR3 protein	CDR3 DNA
12	NA	TRBD1	TRBJ1-2	TRBV27	CASSLRGQGYTF	TGTGCCAGCAGTTTAAGGGGGCAAGGCTACACCTTC
15	once	NA	TRBJ2-2	TRBV4-3	CASSQDSPVGGELFF	TGCGCCAGCAGCCAAGATTCCCCAGTAGGCGGGGAGCTGTTTTTT
13	NA	TRBD1	TRBJ2-7	TRBV5-4	CASSWRQGIEQYF	TGTGCCAGCAGTTGGCGACAGGGGATCGAGCAGTACTTC
12	NA	NA	TRBJ2-7	TRBV28	CASSLSDYEQYF	TGTGCCAGCAGTTTATCAGATTACGAGCAGTACTTC
15	NA	NA	TRBJ2-7	TRBV7-8	CASSLALQSSYEQYF	TGTGCCAGCAGCTTAGCGCTACAGTCCAGCTACGAGCAGTACTTC
17	NA	TRBD1	TRBJ2-7	TRBV7-9	CASSSTGGVDRAYEQYF	TGTGCCAGCAGCTCAACTGGGGGTGTCGACAGGGCCTACGAGCAGTACTTC
12	NA	NA	TRBJ2-7	TRBV11-2	CASSLVTLEQYF	TGTGCCAGCAGCTTGGTTACTCTCGAGCAGTACTTC
13	once	NA	TRBJ2-3	TRBV6-5	CASRIGGSDTQYF	TGTGCCAGCAGAATAGGGGGTTCAGATACGCAGTATTTT
13	NA	NA	TRBJ1-1	TRBV7-9	CASSLEDWVEAFF	TGTGCCAGCAGCTTAGAAGATTGGGTTGAGGCTTTCTTT
16	NA	NA	TRBJ2-3	TRBV27	CASLPSGNLYTDTQYF	TGTGCCAGCCTACCCTCCGGGAACCTCTACACAGATACGCAGTATTTT
16	NA	NA	TRBJ2-5	TRBV6-5	CASSYSNTAYQETQYF	TGTGCCAGCAGTTACTCGAATACAGCGTACCAAGAGACCCAGTACTTC
17	NA	NA	TRBJ2-1	TRBV4-1	CASSQDPGRGTYNEQFF	TGCGCCAGCAGCCAAGATCCGGGTCGGGGAACCTACAATGAGCAGTTCTTC
15	NA	NA	TRBJ2-7	TRBV29-1	CSVEDQAGLGHEQYF	TGCAGCGTTGAAGATCAGGCGGGGTTGGGCCACGAGCAGTACTTC
15	NA	TRBD2	TRBJ2-1	TRBV19	CASSALAGGYNEQFF	TGTGCCAGTAGTGCCCTTGCGGGGGGATACAATGAGCAGTTCTTC
16	few	NA	TRBJ1-1	TRBV6-6	CASSYSADQMNTEAFF	TGTGCCAGCAGTTACTCGGCGGACCAAATGAACACTGAAGCTTTCTTT
15	NA	NA	TRBJ1-4	TRBV6-6	CASSFPDSPNEKLFF	TGTGCCAGCAGTTTCCCGGACAGCCCGAACGAAAAACTGTTTTTT
14	NA	TRBD1	TRBJ1-5	TRBV6-1	CASLSRGSNQPQHF	TGTGCCAGCCTCAGCAGGGGGTCTAATCAGCCCCAGCATTTT
13	NA	NA	TRBJ2-1	TRBV6-5	CASSYSILDEQFF	TGTGCCAGCAGTTACTCGATTTTGGATGAGCAGTTCTTC
16	once	TRBD2	TRBJ2-3	TRBV9	CASSVVGAGAGDTQYF	TGTGCCAGCAGCGTAGTCGGTGCGGGAGCGGGAGATACGCAGTATTTT
13	NA	NA	TRBJ1-1	TRBV27	CASSFQGGPEAFF	TGTGCCAGCAGTTTCCAAGGGGGTCCTGAAGCTTTCTTT
17	NA	TRBD2	TRBJ2-5	TRBV7-8	CASSPGLAGGPAETQYF	TGTGCTAGCAGCCCGGGACTAGCGGGAGGGCCGGCAGAGACCCAGTACTTC
12	NA	NA	TRBJ2-7	TRBV5-4	CASSPDTYEQYF	TGTGCCAGCAGCCCGGACACTTACGAGCAGTACTTC
15	NA	TRBD2	TRBJ2-1	TRBV6-1	CASSEASGAGGEQFF	TGTGCCAGCAGTGAAGCTAGCGGGGCCGGGGGTGAGCAGTTCTTC
14	NA	NA	TRBJ2-7	TRBV27	CASSLLDSSYEQYF	TGTGCCAGCAGTTTACTCGACAGCTCCTACGAGCAGTACTTC
16	NA	NA	TRBJ1-4	TRBV7-9	CASSLAPGTKDEKLFF	TGTGCCAGCAGCTTAGCGCCGGGCACTAAAGACGAAAAACTGTTTTTT
14	NA	NA	TRBJ1-5	TRBV6-6	CASSYQGSNQPQHF	TGTGCCAGCAGTTACCAGGGGAGCAATCAGCCCCAGCATTTT
11	NA	NA	TRBJ2-1	TRBV9	CASSSGSEQFF	TGTGCCAGCAGCTCCGGTTCCGAGCAGTTCTTC
17	NA	TRBD2	TRBJ2-7	TRBV18	CASSPGTSGGVSYEQYF	TGTGCCAGCTCACCCGGGACTAGCGGGGGAGTATCCTACGAGCAGTACTTC
15	NA	TRBD2	TRBJ2-3	TRBV4-1	CASGGRLADTDTQYF	TGCGCCTCCGGGGGGAGACTAGCGGACACAGATACGCAGTATTTT
14	NA	TRBD1	TRBJ2-7	TRBV9	CASSSGTGWYEQYF	TGTGCCAGCAGCTCCGGGACAGGGTGGTACGAGCAGTACTTC
12	once	NA	TRBJ1-2	TRBV7-9	CASSSRTDGYTF	TGTGCCAGCAGTTCGCGGACAGATGGCTACACCTTC
16	NA	NA	TRBJ2-7	TRBV6-1	CASSEVPSGTGYEQYF	TGTGCCAGCAGTGAAGTTCCCTCCGGGACGGGGTACGAGCAGTACTTC
13	NA	NA	TRBJ1-1	TRBV11-3	CASSLGPAFEAFF	TGTGCCAGCAGCTTAGGGCCGGCGTTTGAAGCTTTCTTT
13	NA	NA	TRBJ2-1	TRBV28	CASRARVIDEQFF	TGTGCCAGCAGAGCTAGAGTAATCGATGAGCAGTTCTTC
11	NA	NA	TRBJ2-7	TRBV7-9	CASSALPPLSF	TGTGCCAGCAGCGCGCTCCCCCCGTTGTCGTTC
16	NA	NA	TRBJ2-3	TRBV7-9	CASSFSLGESADTQYF	TGTGCCAGCAGCTTCAGTCTGGGGGAGAGCGCAGATACGCAGTATTTT
18	NA	NA	TRBJ2-5	TRBV7-9	CASSPLKGNSPRKETQYF	TGTGCCAGCAGCCCTCTTAAAGGGAACTCCCCAAGGAAAGAGACCCAGTACTTC
15	NA	NA	TRBJ2-2	TRBV4-1	CASSQDPSVGGELFF	TGCGCCAGCAGCCAAGATCCCAGCGTCGGAGGGGAGCTGTTTTTT
14	NA	NA	TRBJ2-1	TRBV5-8	CASSLTEDWNEQFF	TGTGCCAGCAGCTTAACAGAGGACTGGAATGAGCAGTTCTTC
13	NA	NA	TRBJ2-7	TRBV11-2	CASSFAGVYEQYF	TGTGCCAGCAGCTTCGCAGGAGTCTACGAGCAGTACTTC
12	NA	NA	TRBJ1-5	TRBV30	CAWSTSGGPQHF	TGTGCCTGGAGTACATCGGGGGGGCCCCAGCATTTT
15	NA	TRBD1	TRBJ2-7	TRBV6-5	CASSYSGTAGYEQYF	TGTGCCAGCAGTTACTCCGGGACAGCCGGCTACGAGCAGTACTTC
14	NA	NA	TRBJ2-7	TRBV5-1	CASSLGRVTYEQYF	TGCGCCAGCAGCTTGGGGCGGGTGACCTACGAGCAGTACTTC
15	NA	NA	TRBJ1-5	TRBV19	CASRETKEGNQPQHF	TGTGCCAGCCGGGAAACCAAGGAAGGCAATCAGCCCCAGCATTTT
16	once	TRBD1	TRBJ2-7	TRBV7-8	CASSLLSGGAEYEQYF	TGTGCCAGCAGCTTACTGTCAGGGGGCGCCGAGTACGAGCAGTACTTC
11	NA	NA	TRBJ2-7	TRBV25-1	CASSVTTEQYF	TGTGCCAGCAGTGTAACGACCGAGCAGTACTTC
16	NA	TRBD1	TRBJ2-4	TRBV13	CASSLEQGAAKNIQYF	TGTGCCAGCAGCTTAGAACAGGGGGCAGCCAAAAACATTCAGTACTTC
15	NA	NA	TRBJ2-1	TRBV7-9	CASSPRVQEYNEQFF	TGTGCCAGCAGCCCAAGGGTACAGGAGTACAATGAGCAGTTCTTC
15	NA	NA	TRBJ2-5	TRBV9	CASSPWTGEGETQYF	TGTGCCAGCAGCCCGTGGACTGGCGAGGGGGAGACCCAGTACTTC
15	NA	NA	TRBJ2-7	TRBV7-8	CASSEDGRIAYEQYF	TGTGCCAGCAGCGAGGACGGACGAATTGCGTACGAGCAGTACTTC
13	NA	NA	TRBJ2-1	TRBV27	CASSSDGSYGWVF	TGTGCCAGCAGTTCGGACGGGTCATACGGTTGGGTCTTC
16	few	NA	TRBJ2-7	TRBV27	CASTPSGGESSYEQYF	TGTGCCAGCACCCCGTCGGGTGGGGAGTCTTCGTACGAGCAGTACTTC
13	NA	NA	TRBJ2-5	TRBV30	CASNLGHLETQYF	TGTGCCTCTAACCTTGGACATCTGGAGACCCAGTACTTC
16	NA	TRBD1	TRBJ1-2	TRBV19	CASSLDLRTGNYGYTF	TGTGCCAGTAGTTTAGACCTCCGGACAGGGAACTATGGCTACACCTTC
14	once	NA	TRBJ2-1	TRBV5-1	CASSDRAGYNEQFF	TGCGCCAGCAGCGACAGGGCGGGATACAATGAGCAGTTCTTC